This T cell receptor beta chain was captured in a study of PD-L1 blockade in urothelial cancer. Study context: The number of prior chemotherapy regimens per patient was 0 to 3. The study recovered a median of around 150,000 T cells per blood sample.

From germline, CDR1 is SGHAT and CDR2 FQNNGV. Germline trimming cut 1 base from V and 2 bases from J; bases unmatched to any gene: 7. CDR3 length: 16 residues. Only in-frame clones appear in the TCRdb table, and some are missing; sequencing was by immunoSEQ multiplex PCR. The sample records under 60,000 clones, about 86% being singletons. Sample time point: peripheral blood 6 weeks after treatment start. The receptor's source is a man aged 55 to 69 with urothelial cancer. The chain combines TRBV11-2 with TRBJ2-5; 7 bases map to TRBD2. Material: PBMCs, obtained around atezolizumab (anti-PD-L1) treatment. CDR3 amino acids: CASSLVRGGLQETQYF. The CDR3 DNA is TGTGCCAGCAGCTTAGTCCGGGGAGGGTTACAAGAGACCCAGTACTTC. Together with reference TRBV11-2 and TRBJ2-5, the CDR3 gives the full variable domain: EAGVAQSPRYKIIEKRQSVAFWCNPISGHATLYWYQQILGQGPKLLIQFQNNGVVDDSQLPKDRFSAERLKGVDSTLKIQPAKLEDSAVYLCASSLVRGGLQETQYFGPGTRLLVL.